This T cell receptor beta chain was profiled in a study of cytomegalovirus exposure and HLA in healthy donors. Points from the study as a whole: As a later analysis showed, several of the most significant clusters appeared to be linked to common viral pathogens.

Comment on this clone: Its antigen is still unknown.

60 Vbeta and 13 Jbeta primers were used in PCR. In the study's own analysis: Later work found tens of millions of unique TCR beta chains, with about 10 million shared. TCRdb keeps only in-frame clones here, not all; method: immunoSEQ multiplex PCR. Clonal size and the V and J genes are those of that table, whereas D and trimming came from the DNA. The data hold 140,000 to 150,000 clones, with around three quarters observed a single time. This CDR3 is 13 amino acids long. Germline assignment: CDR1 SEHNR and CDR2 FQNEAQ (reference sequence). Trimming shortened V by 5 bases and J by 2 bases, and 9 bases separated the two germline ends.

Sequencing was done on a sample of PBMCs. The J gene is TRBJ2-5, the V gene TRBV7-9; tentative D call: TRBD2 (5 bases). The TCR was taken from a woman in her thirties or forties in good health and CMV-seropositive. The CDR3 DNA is TGTGCCAGCAGCCTAGGAGGACAAGAGACCCAGTACTTC. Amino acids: CASSLGGQETQYF.